The source of this T cell receptor beta chain is a study of tumor and adjacent non-tumor tissue in lung cancer. The template was RNA from unsorted bulk tissue. Points on this clonotype: Antigen specificity is unknown. Relative to the germline gene, one junction end is altered; a read error may explain this.

Whole-study findings and limits: Normal lung showed higher cumulative top 100 clone frequency than tumor. Significantly higher TCR diversity was found in tumor than normal lung.

The library came from three nested PCR rounds adapted from ARM-PCR protocols. Via MiXCR, TCRdb re-called the multiplex PCR reads, giving one row per CDR3 protein. The sample holds 78,000 or so distinct CDR3 sequences; over 75% are singletons and the top ten take roughly 15%. This CDR3 region has 15 residues. Germline lookup yields CDR1 DFQATT and CDR2 SNEGSKA (reference sequence). This chain connects TRBV20-1 to TRBJ1-6; D is unclear. What was sequenced was lung tumor tissue. The receptor comes from a woman in her forties or fifties with non-small cell lung cancer. The CDR3 DNA is TGCAGTGGTAGAGACCTAAATAGGCCGTATTCACCCCTCCACTTT. Amino acid sequence: CSGRDLNRPYSPLHF.